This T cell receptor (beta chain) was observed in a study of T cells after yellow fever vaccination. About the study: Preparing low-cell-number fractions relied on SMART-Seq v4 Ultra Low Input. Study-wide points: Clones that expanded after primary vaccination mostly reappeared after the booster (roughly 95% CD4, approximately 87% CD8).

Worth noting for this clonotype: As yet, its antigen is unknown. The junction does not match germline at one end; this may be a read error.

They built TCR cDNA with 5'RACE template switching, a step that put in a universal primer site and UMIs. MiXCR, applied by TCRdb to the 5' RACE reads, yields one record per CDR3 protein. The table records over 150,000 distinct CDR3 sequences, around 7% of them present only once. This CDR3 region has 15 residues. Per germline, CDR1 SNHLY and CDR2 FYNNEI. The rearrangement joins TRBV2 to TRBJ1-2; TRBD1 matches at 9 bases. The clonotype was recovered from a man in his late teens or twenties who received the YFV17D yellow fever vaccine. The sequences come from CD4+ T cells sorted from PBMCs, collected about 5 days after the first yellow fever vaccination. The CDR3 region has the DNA TGTACCAGCAGTGCGGGGGGACAGGGAAAGGCTGGCTACACCTTC. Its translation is CTSSAGGQGKAGYTF.